The 6 T cell receptor beta chains presented below share a single source sample, sequenced in a study of blood T cell repertoires in COVID-19. Sequencing was performed with immunoSEQ multiplex PCR; in TCRdb, only in-frame clones are kept and a portion is missing. The sample shows tens of thousands of clones, roughly 84% of them seen only once. Sequencing was carried out using peripheral blood. These receptors all come from a human donor in a cohort sampled during active COVID-19.

This clone showed up just a few times. For the CDR3, the DNA is TGTGCCACCAGTGATTTGCTGTGGGAGGCGGGGGCCTACAATGAGCAGTTCTTC. Its translation is CATSDLLWEAGAYNEQFF. The chain couples TRBV24-1 to TRBJ2-1; 7 positions agree with TRBD2. V lost 0 bases to trimming and J lost 2 bases; unmatched junction nucleotides: 9. CDR1 is KGHDR, CDR2 SFDVKD, per germline. The CDR3 is 18 amino acids.

The J gene is TRBJ2-3, the V gene TRBV9; D is possibly TRBD1 (5 bases). V was shortened by 6 bases and J by 5 bases, with 25 bases between the two germline ends. This CDR3 region has 17 residues. The germline gives CDR1 SGDLS, CDR2 YYNGEE. This CDR3 is CASTPRQGARQGDTQYF. CDR3 nucleotide sequence: TGTGCCAGCACCCCCCGCCAGGGCGCGAGGCAGGGAGATACGCAGTATTTT.

This clone has more than one count but fewer than ten. The chain uses TRBV19 and TRBJ1-5; 10 bases line up with TRBD1. The CDR3 runs to 14 residues. CDR1 and CDR2 (germline): LNHDA, SQIVND (reference sequence). With 6 bases clipped from V and 7 bases from J, the junction kept 6 bases outside the gene matches. The CDR3 reads CASRVTGGWQPQHF. In DNA, the CDR3 is TGTGCCAGTAGGGTGACAGGGGGCTGGCAGCCCCAGCATTTT.

In this sample, this clone turned up once. This chain links TRBV2 with TRBJ2-2; no firm D call. Per the germline V gene, CDR1 is SNHLY and CDR2 is FYNNEI. The CDR3 consists of 13 residues. The V end was cut by 5 bases, the J end by 6 bases, with 10 bases between. CDR3 amino acids: CASSPLVAGELFF. CDR3 DNA sequence: TGTGCCAGCAGTCCGTTAGTAGCCGGGGAGCTGTTTTTT.

This clone was observed a single time. V is TRBV27 and J is TRBJ2-4; tentatively, D is TRBD2 (5 bases). CDR1 MNHEY and CDR2 SMNVEV come from the germline V gene (reference sequence). The germline V and J ends were trimmed by 6 bases and 6 bases, with 9 bases remaining between them. The CDR3 is 12 residues long. The CDR3 reads CASREGGNIQYF. The CDR3 DNA reads TGTGCCAGCAGAGAGGGCGGAAACATTCAGTACTTC.

This chain uses TRBV7-8 with TRBJ2-2; D uncertain. The V and J ends lost 4 bases and 6 bases respectively, with 9 bases between them. The CDR3 totals 13 residues. CDR1 SGHVS and CDR2 FQNEAQ come from the germline V gene. In DNA, the CDR3 is TGTGCCAGCAGCTGGGCGAGTCCCGGGGAGCTGTTTTTT. Translated, it gives CASSWASPGELFF.